This entry lists 19 T cell receptor beta chains sequenced from one sample in a study of cytomegalovirus exposure and HLA in healthy donors. A multiplex PCR was run with 60 Vbeta primers and 13 Jbeta primers. TCRdb keeps only in-frame clones here, not all; method: immunoSEQ multiplex PCR. This table has about 140,000 clones, about 80% appearing once. The sample was PBMCs. These TCRs come from a middle-aged woman in good health and CMV-seronegative.

This chain uses TRBV28 with TRBJ1-1; D is unclear. The germline gives CDR1 MDHEN, CDR2 SYDVKM. Trimming removed 8 bases from V and 1 base from J, with 20 bases in between. There are 16 residues in the CDR3. CDR3 DNA: TGTGCCAGCTTGACGAAGGGAGGTCGGAGGAACACTGAAGCTTTCTTT. This encodes CASLTKGGRRNTEAFF.

This chain uses TRBV4-1 with TRBJ1-5; D is uncertain. The germline V gene has CDR1 MGHRA and CDR2 YSYEKL. V dropped 3 bases and J dropped 0 bases, with 12 bases sitting between them. There are 16 residues in the CDR3. In nucleotides, the CDR3 is TGCGCCAGCAGCCAGGTTCACACAGCTAGCAATCAGCCCCAGCATTTT. It codes for CASSQVHTASNQPQHF.

The chain uses TRBV7-2 and TRBJ1-1, with D possibly matching TRBD1 (6 bases). The CDR3 length is 13 residues. The ends were cut back, 2 bases at V and 11 bases at J, with 15 bases in the middle. The germline CDR1 and CDR2 sequences are SGHTA and FQGNSA. This CDR3 is CASSLIEQGWAFF. CDR3 nucleotides: TGTGCCAGCAGCTTAATAGAACAGGGATGGGCTTTCTTT.

The chain links TRBV5-1 to TRBJ2-3, with 7 bases identical to TRBD2. From germline, CDR1 is SGHRS and CDR2 YFSETQ. V lost 0 bases, J lost 0 bases, and 10 bases stayed unmatched. The CDR3 consists of 18 residues. CDR3 in amino acids: CASSLASGRAGSTDTQYF. The CDR3 region has the DNA TGCGCCAGCAGCTTGGCCAGTGGGAGGGCCGGGAGCACAGATACGCAGTATTTT.

V and J are TRBV29-1 and TRBJ2-1; TRBD2 agrees at 8 bases. The CDR3 is 13 amino acids. Trimming cost V 6 bases and J 8 bases; bases outside gene matches: 9. Per the germline V gene, CDR1 is SQVTM and CDR2 is ANQGSEA. The CDR3 reads CSVIERELDEQFF. The CDR3 DNA sequence: TGCAGCGTCATCGAGCGGGAGTTGGATGAGCAGTTCTTC.

The table lists this clone with a count of one. The rearrangement joins TRBV7-7 to TRBJ2-1, with D hard to call. V lost 4 bases, J lost 5 bases, and 9 bases lay in between. The V gene's germline CDR1 is SSHAT and CDR2 FNYEAQ (reference sequence). The CDR3 runs to 13 residues. The CDR3 loop is CASSWAPNNEQFF. CDR3 nucleotide sequence: TGTGCCAGCAGCTGGGCGCCGAACAATGAGCAGTTCTTC.

This clone was counted a few times. The V and J genes are TRBV10-1 and TRBJ2-2; D gene ambiguous. This CDR3 comprises 15 residues. V shed 3 bases and J shed 4 bases, with 12 bases lying between them. Germline values: CDR1 WNHNN, CDR2 SYGVQD (reference sequence). CDR3 loop: CASSDSGPGTGELFF. The CDR3 DNA is TGCGCCAGCAGTGACAGTGGCCCGGGCACCGGGGAGCTGTTTTTT.

The chain employs TRBV11-3 and TRBJ2-1; 9 bases are shared with TRBD1. Germline CDR1 reads SGHNT; CDR2 reads YENEEA. The CDR3 loop spans 15 amino acids. With V trimmed by 3 bases and J by 4 bases, 4 bases remained unmatched. CDR3 amino acids: CASSLTGGSYNEQFF. In DNA, the CDR3 is TGTGCCAGCAGCTTGACAGGGGGATCATACAATGAGCAGTTCTTC.

The CDR3 reads CASSPGTTHTEAFF. For the CDR3, the DNA is TGTGCCAGCAGCCCCGGGACAACTCACACTGAAGCTTTCTTT. The rearrangement joins TRBV5-6 to TRBJ1-1; perhaps TRBD1 as D (6 bases). CDR1 SGHDT and CDR2 YYEEEE come from the germline V gene. Between the trimmed V and J ends, which lost 4 bases and 3 bases, there was a span of 13 bases. The length of the CDR3 is 14 residues.

As concerns this clone: Compared with germline, one end of the junction differs, possibly owing to a read error. The chain employs TRBV28 and TRBJ1-3; D call uncertain. The CDR3 has 13 amino acids. Germline CDR1 and CDR2: MDHEN and SYDVKM. The CDR3 loop is CASSGGAGNTIYF. In DNA form, the CDR3 reads TGTGCTAGCAGTGGAGGAGCTGGAAACACCATATATTTT.

This rearrangement joins TRBV19 to TRBJ2-2, with a tentative D call TRBD2 (6 bases). The germline V gene encodes CDR1 LNHDA and CDR2 SQIVND (reference sequence). CDR3 length: 15 residues. V lost 4 bases, J lost 1 base, and 10 bases lay in between. The CDR3 loop reads CASSTEGRNTGELFF. The CDR3 DNA reads TGTGCCAGTAGTACGGAGGGGCGGAACACCGGGGAGCTGTTTTTT. Drawing the rest from reference TRBV19 and TRBJ2-2, the complete variable domain is DGGITQSPKYLFRKEGQNVTLSCEQNLNHDAMYWYRQDPGQGLRLIYYSQIVNDFQKGDIAEGYSVSREKKESFPLTVTSAQKNPTAFYLCASSTEGRNTGELFFGEGSRLTVL.

This clone was seen a handful of times. The gene calls are TRBV7-2 and TRBJ2-5; no reliable D call. CDR3 size: 15 residues. The V gene lost 5 bases and the J gene lost 1 base, with 14 bases spanning the gap. Germline-derived CDR1 and CDR2 are SGHTA and FQGNSA. The CDR3 region is CASSQGQRLQETQYF. The DNA of the CDR3 is TGTGCCAGCAGCCAAGGCCAGCGACTCCAAGAGACCCAGTACTTC.

The genes are TRBV27 and TRBJ2-7; D might be TRBD1 (6 bases). The CDR3 sequence is 14 residues long. Germline V gene data show CDR1 as MNHEY and CDR2 as SMNVEV (reference sequence). Trimming cost V 5 bases and J 0 bases, with 11 bases left between them. The CDR3 nucleotides read TGTGCCAGCAGTCCGCAGGGGCTCTCCTACGAGCAGTACTTC. Amino acids: CASSPQGLSYEQYF.

The chain uses TRBV5-5 and TRBJ2-2; 7 bases match TRBD1. V shed 3 bases and J 5 bases; nucleotides not matched to a gene: 4. The CDR3 runs to 14 residues. Per the germline V gene, CDR1 is SGHKS and CDR2 is YYEKEE (reference sequence). This chain's CDR3 is CASSYGQVTGELFF. The CDR3, as DNA: TGTGCCAGCAGCTACGGACAGGTGACCGGGGAGCTGTTTTTT.

V and J are TRBV5-1 and TRBJ2-1; 9 nucleotides agree with TRBD1. Per the germline V gene, CDR1 is SGHRS and CDR2 is YFSETQ. This CDR3 region has 17 residues. Trimming at V came to 3 bases and at J to 4 bases, leaving 11 bases not matched to a gene. The CDR3 nucleotides are TGCGCCAGCAGCTCCACGTGGACAGGGGAGACTTACAATGAGCAGTTCTTC. Encoded protein: CASSSTWTGETYNEQFF.

This chain joins TRBV11-3 and TRBJ2-3; 8 bases are shared with TRBD2. Germline V CDR1 and CDR2: SGHNT, YENEEA. This CDR3 has 14 residues. With 5 bases clipped from V and 5 bases from J, the junction kept 6 bases outside the gene matches. The CDR3 DNA is TGTGCCAGCAGCAGGCGGGGGGCTCTAGATACGCAGTATTTT. This codes for CASSRRGALDTQYF.

The chain couples TRBV30 to TRBJ1-6; TRBD1 is a possible D gene (6 bases). CDR1 is GTSNPN and CDR2 is SVGIG in the germline V gene (reference sequence). The CDR3 extends over 16 amino acids. V was pared by 4 bases and J by 10 bases, with 23 bases between. In DNA, the CDR3 is TGTGCCTGGATACGGGGTGCAGGGGAAATAAGCTCACCCCTCCACTTT. It yields the protein CAWIRGAGEISSPLHF. Variable domain in full (rest from reference TRBV30 and TRBJ1-6): SQTIHQWPATLVQPVGSPLSLECTVEGTSNPNLYWYRQAAGRGLQLLFYSVGIGQISSEVPQNLSASRPQDRQFILSSKKLLLSDSGFYLCAWIRGAGEISSPLHFGNGTRLTVT.

The chain joins TRBV11-1 to TRBJ2-7, with TRBD1 matching over 12 bases. This CDR3 is built from 16 residues. The germline gives CDR1 SGHAT, CDR2 FQDESV (reference sequence). Trimming at V came to 5 bases and at J to 3 bases, leaving 8 bases not matched to a gene. The CDR3 DNA sequence: TGTGCCAGCAGCGAAACCGGGACAGGGGGCTTCTACGAGCAGTACTTC. Translated, it gives CASSETGTGGFYEQYF.

The rearrangement uses TRBV9 and TRBJ2-2, with 10 nucleotides matching TRBD2. The CDR3 extends over 19 amino acids. CDR1 and CDR2 from the germline V gene are SGDLS and YYNGEE. Trimming cost V 2 bases and J 0 bases; bases outside gene matches: 10. This chain's CDR3 is CASSVRPGLAQTNTGELFF. The CDR3 nucleotides are TGTGCCAGCAGCGTTCGACCGGGACTAGCGCAGACGAACACCGGGGAGCTGTTTTTT.